A selection of T cell receptor beta chains follows, all from one sample in a study of immune evolution from preneoplasia to lung adenocarcinoma. Assay used: immunoSEQ multiplex PCR; TCRdb lists only in-frame clones, some missing. Of 8,500 to 14,000 clones in the sample, 86% were seen once. The source material was FFPE invasive lung adenocarcinoma tissue. All receptors come from a person between 65 and 80 years old with invasive lung adenocarcinoma. CDR3s include the opening cysteine and the closing phenylalanine or tryptophan.

CDR3aa | j_gene | v_gene | len
CASSTVGQGYYNEQFF | TRBJ2-1 | TRBV11-2 | 16
CASSYTTTNEKLFF | TRBJ1-4 | TRBV5-6 | 14
CAWSAGTTGGEQYF | TRBJ2-7 | TRBV30 | 14
CASSPDQGRSYNEQFF | TRBJ2-1 | TRBV18 | 16
CASSPWGETQYF | TRBJ2-5 | TRBV5-4 | 12
CASSLLRTESYGYTF | TRBJ1-2 | TRBV28 | 15
CASSYWDRTDTQYF | TRBJ2-3 | TRBV9 | 14
CASSLSGGSNQPQHF | TRBJ1-5 | TRBV5-1 | 15
CASSEDRRQGARGYTF | TRBJ1-2 | TRBV6-1 | 16
CASNTGWTEAFF | TRBJ1-1 | TRBV28 | 12
CASRDQVAGESYF | TRBJ2-7 | TRBV2 | 13
CASSYQGTDTQYF | TRBJ2-3 | TRBV6-6 | 13
CASSQARGLENIQYF | TRBJ2-4 | TRBV4-1 | 15
CASDRAGSSYNEQFF | TRBJ2-1 | TRBV2 | 15
CSVVLTGSYEQYF | TRBJ2-7 | TRBV29-1 | 13
CASSDGLAGRNEQFF | TRBJ2-1 | TRBV2 | 15
CASSLGPGAGDYNEQFF | TRBJ2-1 | TRBV11-2 | 17
CAWRRGQGWAFF | TRBJ1-1 | TRBV30 | 12
CASKEDRGPYNEQFF | TRBJ2-1 | TRBV6-5 | 15
CASSPFVTSGNTGELFF | TRBJ2-2 | TRBV7-9 | 17
CAWSVKGQRGVTGELFF | TRBJ2-2 | TRBV30 | 17
CASSLGGAGEQYF | TRBJ2-7 | TRBV7-6 | 13
CTSSPASGIPSEQFF | TRBJ2-1 | TRBV1 | 15
CAISELPMGENTEAFF | TRBJ1-1 | TRBV10-3 | 16
CASSQDGTGPAQYF | TRBJ2-7 | TRBV4-1 | 14
CASSEGLGEMETQYF | TRBJ2-5 | TRBV7-3 | 15
CASSMRGGAYNEQFF | TRBJ2-1 | TRBV18 | 15
CAWRGQGFNEQFF | TRBJ2-1 | TRBV30 | 13
CSVEGGGQISTDTQYF | TRBJ2-3 | TRBV29-1 | 16
CASSQVRFQGIFNQPQHF | TRBJ1-5 | TRBV4-1 | 18
CASSWGGQAQETQYF | TRBJ2-5 | TRBV5-1 | 15
CSVASLSYNEQFF | TRBJ2-1 | TRBV29-1 | 13
CASWERGWTEAFF | TRBJ1-1 | TRBV19 | 13
CAWSGFGQGSHEQYF | TRBJ2-7 | TRBV30 | 15
CASSPPGTGDTEAFF | TRBJ1-1 | TRBV7-9 | 15
CASSLSRGRNTGELFF | TRBJ2-2 | TRBV7-8 | 16
CSVVVNSGNTIYF | TRBJ1-3 | TRBV29-1 | 13
CASSLRDSLFGQPQHF | TRBJ1-5 | TRBV18 | 16
CASSGGQGRGGTFF | TRBJ1-1 | TRBV25-1 | 14
CASSSLGAVTGELFF | TRBJ2-2 | TRBV7-8 | 15